This TCR beta chain came from a study of T cell changes during pregnancy in multiple sclerosis. This clone was counted a single time. Trimming stripped 8 bases from V and 4 bases from J, with 11 bases between. The CDR3 loop spans 12 amino acids. CDR1 is SNHLY and CDR2 is FYNNEI in the germline V gene. Clones were read by immunoSEQ multiplex PCR, and TCRdb kept only the in-frame ones, dropping some. The repertoire includes some 130,000 clones, roughly 95% of them detected once, and more than 0.4% sits in the top ten. The rearrangement joins TRBV2 to TRBJ1-2; D gene ambiguous. The receptor's source is a female donor with multiple sclerosis, enrolled in a pregnancy study. The starting material was peripheral blood, obtained after pregnancy. The CDR3 nucleotides are TGTGCCAGCCGTAGTCTTTCCTATGGCTACACCTTC. Protein: CASRSLSYGYTF.